The sequence of this T cell receptor (beta chain) was determined in a study of T-cell reconstitution after alpha-beta-depleted transplantation in children. Unique molecular identifiers were used in preparing the TCRbeta library. TCRdb analysed the PCR reads with MiXCR anew, one entry per CDR3 protein. The sample lists 200,000 to 250,000 distinct CDR3 sequences, about 11% occurring once. This clonotype was detected ten times or more. CDR3 size: 14 residues. This sequence was found in a human donor who donated a stem cell graft to a child with acute lymphoblastic leukemia. The J gene is TRBJ2-3, the V gene TRBV21-1. TRBV21-1 is listed as a pseudogene. Sequencing was performed on PBMCs from the stem cell graft donor, taken from the stem cell graft. CDR3 loop: CASSRAESTDTQYF. CDR3 coding DNA: TGTGCCAGCAGCAGAGCGGAGAGCACAGATACGCAGTATTTT.